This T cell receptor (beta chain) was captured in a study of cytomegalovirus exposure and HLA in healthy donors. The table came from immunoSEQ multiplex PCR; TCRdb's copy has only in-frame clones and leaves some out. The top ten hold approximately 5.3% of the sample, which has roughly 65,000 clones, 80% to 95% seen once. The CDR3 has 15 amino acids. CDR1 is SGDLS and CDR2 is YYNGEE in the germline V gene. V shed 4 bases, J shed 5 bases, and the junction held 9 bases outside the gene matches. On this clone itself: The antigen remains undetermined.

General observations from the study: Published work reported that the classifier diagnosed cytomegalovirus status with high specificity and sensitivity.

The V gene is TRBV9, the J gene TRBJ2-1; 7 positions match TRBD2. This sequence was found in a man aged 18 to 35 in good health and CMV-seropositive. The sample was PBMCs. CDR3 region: CASSSRLAFDNEQFF. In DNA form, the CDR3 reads TGTGCCAGCAGCTCCCGACTAGCCTTTGACAATGAGCAGTTCTTC.